This T cell receptor beta chain was sequenced in a study of blood T cell repertoires in COVID-19. Across the study: Researchers got acute and convalescent COVID-19 samples from the United States, Italy and Spain. From T cells, B-cell-depleted T cells, or PBMCs came the material, which was cDNA or gDNA.

Methods used by the authors: Cell counts per sample came from amplifying reference gene primers. Libraries were prepared by immunoSEQ multiplex PCR; TCRdb keeps only in-frame clonotypes and omits some of them. D and trimming were read from the DNA, whereas the V and J calls and clone size are those reported in that table. The table has some 130,000 clones, 65% to 90% seen once. This CDR3 comprises 13 residues. Germline V gene sequence: CDR1 MNHEY, CDR2 SVGAGI. V shed 10 bases and J shed 5 bases, with 17 bases lying between them. The chain combines TRBV6-5 with TRBJ1-1, with D possibly being TRBD1 (5 bases). Sequenced material: peripheral blood. This TCR derives from an elderly man with acute or convalescent COVID-19. The chain's CDR3 is CATVGRVTTEAFF. The CDR3 DNA is TGTGCCACCGTCGGCAGGGTGACGACTGAAGCTTTCTTT.